Below are 21 T cell receptor beta chains sequenced from a single sample in a study of vaccination effects on CD4 cells after COVID-19. Profiled with immunoSEQ multiplex PCR; TCRdb holds only in-frame clones, not every one. The profile shows 75,000 to 100,000 clones, under 85% of them singletons. These receptors have no known antigen. Peptide-pool stimulation followed by sequencing identified expanded antigen-specific CD4+ clonotypes in the ViraFEST assay. Researchers isolated CD4+ T cells once roughly nine days of culture had elapsed. It was two doses of either the BNT162b2 or mRNA-1273 vaccine that participants received. The sample consisted of CD4+ T cells from PBMCs cultured with HCoV-OC43 spike peptides, taken after COVID-19 vaccination. Subset: HCoV-OC43 spike overlapping peptide pool stimulation. The receptors stem from a human donor who received a COVID-19 vaccine.

The chain employs TRBV9 and TRBJ2-1; a weak D match, TRBD2 (5 bases). Germline lookup yields CDR1 SGDLS and CDR2 YYNGEE. The CDR3 covers 15 residues. Trimming removed 2 bases at V and 2 bases at J, with 11 bases between. This CDR3 is CASSVDYPPYNEQFF. DNA of the CDR3: TGTGCCAGCAGCGTCGACTATCCCCCCTACAATGAGCAGTTCTTC.

The chain couples TRBV5-4 to TRBJ2-2; D call uncertain. The CDR3 is 15 amino acids. The V end was cut by 5 bases, the J end by 4 bases, with 15 bases between. The germline CDR1 and CDR2 sequences are SGHNT and YYREEE (reference sequence). The CDR3 here is CASSAVGIGTGELFF. The CDR3 DNA follows: TGTGCCAGCAGTGCTGTGGGGATTGGCACCGGGGAGCTGTTTTTT.

This chain uses TRBV12-5 with TRBJ2-3; 14 positions agree with TRBD2. CDR3 length: 17 amino acids. In germline, CDR1 is LGHNT, CDR2 FRNRAP. The junction had 8 bases not matched to a gene; V was cut back by 5 bases and J by 4 bases. The CDR3 DNA sequence: TGTGCTAGTGGTACAGGACTAGCGGGGGGCAGGGCAGATACGCAGTATTTT. Translated, it gives CASGTGLAGGRADTQYF.

The chain carries TRBV27 and TRBJ2-5; 11 nucleotides align to TRBD2. The CDR3 has 15 residues. J gave up 2 bases and V 8 bases, and 7 bases lay outside the gene matches. The germline V gene encodes CDR1 MNHEY and CDR2 SMNVEV (reference sequence). CDR3 nucleotide sequence: TGTGCCAGCTCGACTTTAGCGGGGGGGCAAGAGACCCAGTACTTC. Its protein is CASSTLAGGQETQYF.

The chain is built from TRBV30 and TRBJ1-1; the D is unclear. The V and J ends lost 3 bases and 6 bases respectively, with 20 bases between them. There are 15 residues in the CDR3. Germline V gene sequence: CDR1 GTSNPN, CDR2 SVGIG (reference sequence). Here the CDR3 reads CAWRRRGGPTSEAFF. The CDR3 DNA is TGTGCCTGGAGAAGGCGCGGAGGACCTACCTCTGAAGCTTTCTTT.

The chain couples TRBV6-5 to TRBJ1-4, with TRBD1 matching 9 bases. This CDR3 contains 15 residues. Germline assignment: CDR1 MNHEY and CDR2 SVGAGI. The trim removed 2 bases at V and 5 bases at J, leaving 3 bases unmatched. CDR3 DNA: TGTGCCAGCAGTTACGGGGACAGGGCAAATGAAAAACTGTTTTTT. Amino acid sequence: CASSYGDRANEKLFF.

This clone was seen more than once but under ten times. The V gene is TRBV12-3 or TRBV12-4, the J gene TRBJ2-2; D is undetermined. The CDR3 extends over 12 amino acids. V was pared by 3 bases and J by 5 bases, with 4 bases between. The CDR3 sequence: CASSLATGELFF. The CDR3 DNA sequence: TGTGCCAGCAGTTTGGCGACCGGGGAGCTGTTTTTT.

This chain uses TRBV6-2 or TRBV6-3 with TRBJ2-7; possibly TRBD1 for D (6 bases). The CDR3 sequence is 12 residues long. V gave up 4 bases and J gave up 4 bases, with 8 bases separating them. CDR1 MNHEY and CDR2 SVGEGT come from the germline V gene. CDR3 amino acids: CASSLGGYEQYV. The CDR3 coding sequence is TGTGCCAGCAGTTTAGGGGGATACGAGCAGTACGTC.

This chain joins TRBV5-4 and TRBJ1-3, with a possible D match to TRBD1 (5 bases). Trimming took off 4 bases at V and 0 bases at J, with 11 bases between the two ends. This CDR3 region has 15 residues. Per the germline V gene, CDR1 is SGHNT and CDR2 is YYREEE (reference sequence). The CDR3 region has the DNA TGTGCCAGCAGCACAGGCCGGGCCTCTGGAAACACCATATATTTT. Amino acids: CASSTGRASGNTIYF.

V is TRBV11-1 and J is TRBJ1-2; D is unclear. Germline lookup yields CDR1 SGHAT and CDR2 FQDESV (reference sequence). V was trimmed by 1 base and J by 9 bases, leaving 12 bases between them. There are 13 residues in the CDR3. The CDR3, as DNA: TGTGCCAGCAGCTTAGGGGCAAGTCCCAGCTACACCTTC. This translates into CASSLGASPSYTF.

The gene calls are TRBV5-1 and TRBJ2-3; 7 nucleotides align to TRBD1. The CDR3 is made up of 14 amino acids. Germline loops: CDR1 SGHRS, CDR2 YFSETQ. Trimming at V came to 3 bases and at J to 3 bases, leaving 4 bases not matched to a gene. For the CDR3, the DNA is TGCGCCAGCAGCTCGGGGACAGAAACAGATACGCAGTATTTT. Its protein product is CASSSGTETDTQYF.

This clone was counted a few times. DNA for the CDR3: TGTGCCAGCTCACCACCAGGGGACAATGAAAAACTGTTTTTT. Its translation is CASSPPGDNEKLFF. The genes are TRBV18 and TRBJ1-4, with D possibly being TRBD1 (5 bases). The CDR3 contains 14 residues. V dropped 0 bases and J dropped 5 bases, with 7 bases sitting between them. Per the germline V gene, CDR1 is KGHSH and CDR2 is LQKENI. The complete variable domain, with remaining parts taken from reference TRBV18 and TRBJ1-4, reads NAGVMQNPRHLVRRRGQEARLRCSPMKGHSHVYWYRQLPEEGLKFMVYLQKENIIDESGMPKERFSAEFPKEGPSILRIQQVVRGDSAAYFCASSPPGDNEKLFFGSGTQLSVL.

This clone was seen once. The rearrangement joins TRBV4-1 to TRBJ1-2; D might be TRBD1 (5 bases). The CDR3 is 18 residues long. The germline gives CDR1 MGHRA, CDR2 YSYEKL. Trimming removed 1 base from V and 4 bases from J, with 22 bases in between. The chain's CDR3 is CASSQGFDSSISLYGYTF. In DNA form, the CDR3 reads TGCGCCAGCAGCCAAGGATTCGACAGCTCCATCTCTCTCTATGGCTACACCTTC.

V and J are TRBV2 and TRBJ2-3, with 10 bases matching TRBD2. This CDR3 has 15 residues. The ends lost 3 bases at V and 6 bases at J; junction bases unmatched: 6. CDR1 and CDR2 from the germline V gene are SNHLY and FYNNEI. The CDR3 sequence: CASSEGTSVVDTQYF. The CDR3 DNA sequence: TGTGCCAGCAGTGAGGGGACTAGCGTTGTGGATACGCAGTATTTT. The complete variable domain, with remaining parts taken from reference TRBV2 and TRBJ2-3, reads EPEVTQTPSHQVTQMGQEVILRCVPISNHLYFYWYRQILGQKVEFLVSFYNNEISEKSEIFDDQFSVERPDGSNFTLKIRSTKLEDSAMYFCASSEGTSVVDTQYFGPGTRLTVL.

This rearrangement joins TRBV27 to TRBJ1-6; D ambiguous. In germline, CDR1 is MNHEY, CDR2 SMNVEV (reference sequence). Deletions cut 0 bases from V and 0 bases from J, with 3 bases between. The CDR3 consists of 15 residues. The CDR3, as DNA: TGTGCCAGCAGTTTATCACTCTCCTATAATTCACCCCTCCACTTT. It encodes CASSLSLSYNSPLHF.

The chain uses TRBV5-1 and TRBJ2-5; 9 bases match TRBD2. There are 17 residues in the CDR3. The junction had 11 bases not matched to a gene; V was cut back by 0 bases and J by 5 bases. From germline, CDR1 is SGHRS and CDR2 YFSETQ. CDR3 coding DNA: TGCGCCAGCAGCTTGGGGGGTATAGCGGGGGCGAGGGAGACCCAGTACTTC. It codes for CASSLGGIAGARETQYF.

In its sample, this clone was seen once. Here the CDR3 reads CASSLGTQLGSGANVLTF. The CDR3 DNA reads as TGTGCCAGCTCTCTTGGGACTCAGCTCGGCTCTGGGGCCAACGTCCTGACTTTC. This chain links TRBV9 with TRBJ2-6, with a weak D call TRBD2 (6 bases). In germline, CDR1 is SGDLS, CDR2 YYNGEE. The CDR3 runs to 18 residues. V shed 7 bases and J shed 0 bases, with 20 bases lying between them.

V usage is TRBV18 and J usage is TRBJ1-6; possibly TRBD1 for D (5 bases). CDR3 size: 15 residues. CDR1 and CDR2 (germline): KGHSH, LQKENI. Trimming pared 6 bases from V and 7 bases from J, leaving 16 bases between. As DNA, the CDR3 is TGTGCCAGCTCCCCCCCGAGGGGTGAGAATTCACCCCTCCACTTT. As protein: CASSPPRGENSPLHF.

The genes are TRBV7-8 and TRBJ1-2, with D hard to call. The V end lost 5 bases, the J end lost 6 bases, and 25 bases lay between the germline ends. CDR1 and CDR2 from the germline V gene are SGHVS and FQNEAQ. The CDR3 consists of 17 residues. The CDR3 is CASSDERYRLSGDGYTF. CDR3 nucleotide sequence: TGTGCCAGCAGCGACGAGCGTTATCGGCTCTCCGGGGATGGCTACACCTTC.

The gene calls are TRBV7-8 and TRBJ1-3, with D possibly being TRBD1 (5 bases). CDR1 is SGHVS, CDR2 FQNEAQ, per germline. Trimming cost V 5 bases and J 0 bases, with 11 bases left between them. The CDR3 extends over 15 amino acids. The CDR3 sequence: CASSPTDFSGNTIYF. For the CDR3, the DNA is TGTGCCAGCAGCCCGACAGATTTCTCTGGAAACACCATATATTTT.

The gene calls are TRBV7-8 and TRBJ2-1; no reliable D call. V dropped 5 bases and J dropped 0 bases, with 14 bases sitting between them. Per germline, CDR1 SGHVS and CDR2 FQNEAQ. CDR3 length equals 16 residues. The DNA of the CDR3 is TGTGCCAGCAGCCTGACTCCTCGGAGCTCCTACAATGAGCAGTTCTTC. Translating it yields CASSLTPRSSYNEQFF.